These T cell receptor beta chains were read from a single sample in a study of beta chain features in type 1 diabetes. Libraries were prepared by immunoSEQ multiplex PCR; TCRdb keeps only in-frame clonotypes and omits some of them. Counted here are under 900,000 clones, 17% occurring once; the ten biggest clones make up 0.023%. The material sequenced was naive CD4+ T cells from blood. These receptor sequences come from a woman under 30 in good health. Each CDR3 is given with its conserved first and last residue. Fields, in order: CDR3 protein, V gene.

cdr3_aa: CASSLGVTSEQFF
v_call: TRBV11-2

cdr3_aa: CASSLALKLMSGELFF
v_call: TRBV5-6

cdr3_aa: CASSSSGTGVYEQYF
v_call: TRBV28

cdr3_aa: CASSSIWTSPSSYNEQFF
v_call: TRBV7-2

cdr3_aa: CSVDEAGTRETQYF
v_call: TRBV29-1

cdr3_aa: CASSGGLAGTGELFF
v_call: TRBV14

cdr3_aa: CASSLAAYNEQFF
v_call: TRBV7-2

cdr3_aa: CASSPRDRGIGEQFF
v_call: TRBV7-2

cdr3_aa: CASSLAGGPDEQFF
v_call: TRBV5-4

cdr3_aa: CASSLAVAGRSEQFF
v_call: TRBV7-3

cdr3_aa: CASSELGLGAGNTIYF
v_call: TRBV2

cdr3_aa: CASSFLQETQYF
v_call: TRBV7-2

cdr3_aa: CASSMGPSNTGELFF
v_call: TRBV5-1

cdr3_aa: CASSDSGANVLTF
v_call: TRBV28

cdr3_aa: CASSKGVGHKISYEQYF
v_call: TRBV7-6

cdr3_aa: CATSRMGSSFRNEKLFF
v_call: TRBV15

cdr3_aa: CASSLASGTTYEQYF
v_call: TRBV5-1

cdr3_aa: CASSRRPPARNEQFF
v_call: TRBV19

cdr3_aa: CASSPGGGIRETQYF
v_call: TRBV5-1

cdr3_aa: CASSYSRDEAFF
v_call: TRBV6-5

cdr3_aa: CAGQTGPQETQYF
v_call: TRBV28

cdr3_aa: CASSFRPNNEQFF
v_call: TRBV7-2

cdr3_aa: CASSDQGRYGYTF
v_call: TRBV2

cdr3_aa: CATGTGGSYNEQFF
v_call: TRBV15